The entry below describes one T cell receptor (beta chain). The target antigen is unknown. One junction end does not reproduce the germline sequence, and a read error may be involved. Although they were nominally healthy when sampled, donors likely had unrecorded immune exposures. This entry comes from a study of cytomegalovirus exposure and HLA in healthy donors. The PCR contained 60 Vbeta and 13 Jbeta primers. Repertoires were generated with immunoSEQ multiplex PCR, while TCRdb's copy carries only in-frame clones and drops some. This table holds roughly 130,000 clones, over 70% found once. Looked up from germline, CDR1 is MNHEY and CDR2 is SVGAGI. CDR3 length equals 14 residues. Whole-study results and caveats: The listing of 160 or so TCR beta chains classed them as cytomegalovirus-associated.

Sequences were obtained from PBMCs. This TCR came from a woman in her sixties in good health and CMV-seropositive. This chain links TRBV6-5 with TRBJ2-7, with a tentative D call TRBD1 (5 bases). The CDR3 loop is CASGRLTDSDEQHF. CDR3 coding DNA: TGTGCCAGCGGTCGTCTGACAGACTCCGACGAGCAGCACTTC.